The subject of this entry is one T cell receptor (beta chain). The antigen is undetermined. Repertoires were generated with immunoSEQ multiplex PCR, while TCRdb's copy carries only in-frame clones and drops some. The repertoire holds hundreds of thousands of clones, 74% seen once, with about 1.7% in the top ten. The data stem from a study of shared clonotypes between healthy human individuals. Broader study findings: Owing to a small donor count, the genetic and exposure-history diversity represented was limited.

The V gene lost 4 bases and the J gene lost 8 bases, with 15 bases spanning the gap. CDR1 is MNHEY, CDR2 SMNVEV, per germline (reference sequence). The CDR3 is 15 amino acids. Sequencing used memory CD4+ T cells sorted from blood. As for subset: CD45RA-negative fraction. This TCR was sampled from a woman in her 30s in good health. V gene TRBV27 combines with J gene TRBJ1-6; unclear D gene. CDR3 amino acids: CASSSRVGGHSPLHF. The CDR3 region has the DNA TGTGCCAGCAGTTCCCGGGTTGGAGGGCATTCACCCCTCCACTTT.